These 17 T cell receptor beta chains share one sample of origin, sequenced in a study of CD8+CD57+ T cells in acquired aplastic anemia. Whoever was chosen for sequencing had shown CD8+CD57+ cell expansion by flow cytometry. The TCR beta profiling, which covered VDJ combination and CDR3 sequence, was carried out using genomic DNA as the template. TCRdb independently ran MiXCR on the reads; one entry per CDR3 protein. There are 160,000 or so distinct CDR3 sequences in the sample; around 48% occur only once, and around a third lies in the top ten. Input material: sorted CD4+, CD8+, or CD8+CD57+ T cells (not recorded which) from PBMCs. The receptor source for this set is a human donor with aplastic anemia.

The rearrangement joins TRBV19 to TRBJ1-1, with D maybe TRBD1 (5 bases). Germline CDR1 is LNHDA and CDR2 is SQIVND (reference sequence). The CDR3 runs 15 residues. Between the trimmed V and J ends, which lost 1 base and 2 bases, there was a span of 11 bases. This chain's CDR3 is CASSIGGAGNTEAFF. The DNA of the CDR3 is TGTGCCAGTAGTATAGGGGGCGCGGGAAACACTGAAGCTTTCTTT.

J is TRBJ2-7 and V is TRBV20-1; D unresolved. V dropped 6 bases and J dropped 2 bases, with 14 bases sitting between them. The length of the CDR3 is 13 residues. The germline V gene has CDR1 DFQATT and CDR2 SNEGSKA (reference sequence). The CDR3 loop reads CSAPMAGAYEQYF. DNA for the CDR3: TGCAGTGCGCCGATGGCAGGTGCCTACGAGCAGTACTTC.

The CDR3 loop reads CASSPGQGKEDTQYF. CDR3 sequence (DNA): TGTGCCAGCAGCCCGGGACAGGGTAAAGAGGATACGCAGTATTTT. This rearrangement joins TRBV4-2 to TRBJ2-3, with TRBD1 identical over 9 bases. The ends lost 4 bases at V and 6 bases at J; junction bases unmatched: 8. This CDR3 comprises 15 residues. From germline, CDR1 is LGHNA and CDR2 YNFKEQ.

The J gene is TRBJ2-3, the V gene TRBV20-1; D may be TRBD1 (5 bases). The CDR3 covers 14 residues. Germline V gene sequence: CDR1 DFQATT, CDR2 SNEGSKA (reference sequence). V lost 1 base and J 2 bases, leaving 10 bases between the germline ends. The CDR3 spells CSARGQSHTDTQYF. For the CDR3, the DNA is TGCAGTGCTAGAGGACAGAGTCACACAGATACGCAGTATTTT.

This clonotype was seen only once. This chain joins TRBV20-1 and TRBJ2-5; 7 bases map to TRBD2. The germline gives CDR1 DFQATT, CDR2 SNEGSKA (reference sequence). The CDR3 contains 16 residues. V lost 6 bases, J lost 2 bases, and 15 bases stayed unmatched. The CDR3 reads CSASSLAPGLQETQYF. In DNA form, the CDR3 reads TGCAGTGCCAGCAGTTTAGCCCCGGGACTACAAGAGACCCAGTACTTC.

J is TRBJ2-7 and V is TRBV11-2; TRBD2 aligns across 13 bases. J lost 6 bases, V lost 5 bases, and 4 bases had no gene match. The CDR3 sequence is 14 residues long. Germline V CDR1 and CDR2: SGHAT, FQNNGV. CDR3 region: CASSPTSGRLEQYF. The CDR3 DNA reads TGTGCCAGCAGCCCGACTAGCGGGAGGCTCGAGCAGTACTTC. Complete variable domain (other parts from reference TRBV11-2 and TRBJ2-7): EAGVAQSPRYKIIEKRQSVAFWCNPISGHATLYWYQQILGQGPKLLIQFQNNGVVDDSQLPKDRFSAERLKGVDSTLKIQPAKLEDSAVYLCASSPTSGRLEQYFGPGTRLTVT.

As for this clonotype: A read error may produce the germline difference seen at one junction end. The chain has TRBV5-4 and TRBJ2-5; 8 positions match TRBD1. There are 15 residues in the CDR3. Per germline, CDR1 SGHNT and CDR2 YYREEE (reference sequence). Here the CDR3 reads CASSLGGQVQETQYF. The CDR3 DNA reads TGCGCCAGCAGCTTGGGGGGACAGGTTCAAGAGACCCAGTACTTC.

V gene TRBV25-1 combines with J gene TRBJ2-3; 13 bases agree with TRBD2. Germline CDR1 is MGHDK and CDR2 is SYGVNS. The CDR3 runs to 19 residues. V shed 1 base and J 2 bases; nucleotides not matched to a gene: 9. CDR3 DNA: TGTGCCAGCAGTGAATTACTAGCGGGAGGGTACGGCTACACAGATACGCAGTATTTT. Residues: CASSELLAGGYGYTDTQYF. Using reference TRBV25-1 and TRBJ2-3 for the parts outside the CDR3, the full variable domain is EADIYQTPRYLVIGTGKKITLECSQTMGHDKMYWYQQDPGMELHLIHYSYGVNSTEKGDLSSESTVSRIRTEHFPLTLESARPSHTSQYLCASSELLAGGYGYTDTQYFGPGTRLTVL.

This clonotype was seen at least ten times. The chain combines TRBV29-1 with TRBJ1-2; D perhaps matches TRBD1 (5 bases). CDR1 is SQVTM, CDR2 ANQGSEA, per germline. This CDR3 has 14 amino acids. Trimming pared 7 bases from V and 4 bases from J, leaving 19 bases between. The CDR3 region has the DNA TGCAGCGCCGAAGGTCCGGGGGGAGCCTATGGCTACACCTTC. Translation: CSAEGPGGAYGYTF.

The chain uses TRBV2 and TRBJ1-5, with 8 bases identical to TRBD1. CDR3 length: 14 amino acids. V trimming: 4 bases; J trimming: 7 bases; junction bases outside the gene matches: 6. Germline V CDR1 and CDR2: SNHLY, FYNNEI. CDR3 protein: CASSGTGPGQPQHF. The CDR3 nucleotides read TGTGCCAGCAGTGGGACAGGGCCTGGGCAGCCCCAGCATTTT. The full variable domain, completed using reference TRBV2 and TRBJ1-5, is EPEVTQTPSHQVTQMGQEVILRCVPISNHLYFYWYRQILGQKVEFLVSFYNNEISEKSEIFDDQFSVERPDGSNFTLKIRSTKLEDSAMYFCASSGTGPGQPQHFGDGTRLSIL.

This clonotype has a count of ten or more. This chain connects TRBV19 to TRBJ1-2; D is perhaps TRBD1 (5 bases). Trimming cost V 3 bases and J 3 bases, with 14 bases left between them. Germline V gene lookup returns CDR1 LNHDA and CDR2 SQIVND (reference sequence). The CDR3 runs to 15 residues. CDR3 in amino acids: CASSIGPGGHYGYTF. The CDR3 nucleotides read TGTGCCAGTAGTATCGGACCGGGGGGTCACTATGGCTACACCTTC.

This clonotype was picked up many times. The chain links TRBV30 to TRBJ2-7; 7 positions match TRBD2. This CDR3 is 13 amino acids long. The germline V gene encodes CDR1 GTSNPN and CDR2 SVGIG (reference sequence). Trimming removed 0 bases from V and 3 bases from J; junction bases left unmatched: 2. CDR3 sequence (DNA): TGTGCCTGGAGTGTCGGCGGGAGCTACGAGCAGTACTTC. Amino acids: CAWSVGGSYEQYF.

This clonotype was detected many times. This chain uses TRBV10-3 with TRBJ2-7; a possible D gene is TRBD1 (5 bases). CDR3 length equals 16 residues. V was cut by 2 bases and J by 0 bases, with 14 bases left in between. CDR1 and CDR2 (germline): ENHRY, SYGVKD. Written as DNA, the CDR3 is TGTGCCATCAGTGAGGTGACAGTCTCCCGCTCCTACGAGCAGTACTTC. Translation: CAISEVTVSRSYEQYF.

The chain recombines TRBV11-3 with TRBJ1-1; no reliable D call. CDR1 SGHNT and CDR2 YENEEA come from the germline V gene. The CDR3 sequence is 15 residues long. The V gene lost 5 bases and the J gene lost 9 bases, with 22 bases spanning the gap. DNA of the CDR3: TGTGCCAGCAGCCCCTGGAGTGTGGATAGGCGGCAAGCTTTCTTT. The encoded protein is CASSPWSVDRRQAFF.

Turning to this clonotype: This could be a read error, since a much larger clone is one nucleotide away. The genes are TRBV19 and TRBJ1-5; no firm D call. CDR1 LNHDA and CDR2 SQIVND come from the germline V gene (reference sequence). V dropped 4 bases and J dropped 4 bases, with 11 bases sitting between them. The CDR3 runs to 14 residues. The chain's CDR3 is CASSNTEVNQPQHF. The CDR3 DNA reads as TGTGCCAGTAGTAACACAGAGGTTAATCAGCCCCAGCATTTT.

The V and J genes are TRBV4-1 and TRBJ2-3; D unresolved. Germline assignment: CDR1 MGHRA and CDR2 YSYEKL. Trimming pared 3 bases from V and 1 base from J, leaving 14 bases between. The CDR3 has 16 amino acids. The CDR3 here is CASSQLGRLGTDTQYF. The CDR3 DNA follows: TGCGCCAGCAGCCAGCTCGGGCGGTTGGGCACAGATACGCAGTATTTT.

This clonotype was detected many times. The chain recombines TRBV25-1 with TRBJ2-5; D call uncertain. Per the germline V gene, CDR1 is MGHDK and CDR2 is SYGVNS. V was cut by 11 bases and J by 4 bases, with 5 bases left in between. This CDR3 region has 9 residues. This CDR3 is CASRETQYF. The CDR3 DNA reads TGTGCCTCCCGAGAGACCCAGTACTTC.